Following are 11 T cell receptor beta chains from one sample sequenced in a study of T cells after yellow fever vaccination. TCRdb re-called the 5' RACE reads with MiXCR, one entry per CDR3 protein. Of about 45,000 distinct CDR3 sequences listed, almost 7% are singletons. Sequences were derived from CD8+ T cells not binding an NS4B(214-222) dextramer, sorted from PBMCs, sampled 45 days after the yellow fever booster vaccination. The receptors here all came from a man aged 30-40 years who received the YFV17D yellow fever vaccine.

This clonotype was counted between two and nine times. The chain combines TRBV10-1 with TRBJ1-5; D call uncertain. The germline gives CDR1 WNHNN, CDR2 SYGVQD (reference sequence). The CDR3 contains 11 residues. The CDR3 region is CDELSNQPQHF. The CDR3 DNA reads as TGCGATGAGTTAAGCAATCAGCCCCAGCATTTT.

This clonotype was detected ten times or more. The rearrangement joins TRBV20-1 to TRBJ2-7; 8 nucleotides match TRBD2. The CDR3 has 16 residues. The germline V gene has CDR1 DFQATT and CDR2 SNEGSKA (reference sequence). With V trimmed by 0 bases and J by 5 bases, 12 bases remained unmatched. Here the CDR3 DNA reads TGCAGTGCTAGAGATCGTCCGAGCGGGAGAGAAAACGAGCAGTACTTC. Protein product: CSARDRPSGRENEQYF.

This clonotype was detected ten times or more. The gene calls are TRBV6-1 and TRBJ2-1, with TRBD2 matching over 9 bases. The CDR3 loop spans 14 amino acids. The J segment lost 6 bases and the V segment lost 6 bases, leaving 6 bases of the junction unmatched. The germline CDR1 and CDR2 sequences are MNHNS and SASEGT. CDR3 bases: TGTGCCAGCAGGGTAGCGGGAGTTTCCAATGAGCAGTTCTTC. Translating it yields CASRVAGVSNEQFF.

The gene calls are TRBV2 and TRBJ2-6; 10 nucleotides align to TRBD1. The length of the CDR3 is 17 residues. Germline values: CDR1 SNHLY, CDR2 FYNNEI. V gave up 11 bases and J gave up 0 bases; unmatched junction bases: 10. The CDR3 sequence: CAFSGDRGRSGANVLTF. As DNA, the CDR3 is TGTGCCTTCAGTGGGGACAGGGGACGCTCTGGGGCCAACGTCCTGACTTTC.

This clonotype came up many times. The J gene is TRBJ2-1, the V gene TRBV4-3; D remains ambiguous. CDR1 and CDR2 (germline): LGHNA, YSLEER. The V end was cut by 4 bases, the J end by 0 bases, with 13 bases between. The CDR3 is 16 residues long. The DNA for the CDR3 is TGCGCCAGCAGCCGTTACCACCCAAGCTCCTACAATGAGCAGTTCTTC. Translating gives CASSRYHPSSYNEQFF.

This clonotype was seen ten or more times. The chain combines TRBV27 with TRBJ1-2; D gene ambiguous. The germline gives CDR1 MNHEY, CDR2 SMNVEV (reference sequence). Trimming removed 6 bases at V and 1 base at J, with 15 bases between. CDR3 length: 15 amino acids. The DNA of the CDR3 is TGTGCCAGCAGACTTGGATCGACCCTTAACTATGGCTACACCTTC. This sequence encodes CASRLGSTLNYGYTF.

In its sample, this clonotype was seen a few times. The chain recombines TRBV30 with TRBJ2-1, with a weak D call TRBD2 (6 bases). The CDR3 consists of 15 residues. The germline CDR1 and CDR2 sequences are GTSNPN and SVGIG (reference sequence). V was cut by 3 bases and J by 9 bases, with 21 bases left in between. In DNA form, the CDR3 reads TGTGCCTGGAGACGGGACTCCCATTCGACAAGTGAGCAGTTCTTC. Residues: CAWRRDSHSTSEQFF. The variable domain in full, completed from reference TRBV30 and TRBJ2-1, reads SQTIHQWPATLVQPVGSPLSLECTVEGTSNPNLYWYRQAAGRGLQLLFYSVGIGQISSEVPQNLSASRPQDRQFILSSKKLLLSDSGFYLCAWRRDSHSTSEQFFGPGTRLTVL.

Remarks on this clonotype: A read error is possible here, since a much larger clone lies one base away. The gene calls are TRBV7-2 and TRBJ2-1; 8 bases align to TRBD2. Germline assignment: CDR1 SGHTA and CDR2 FQGNSA. J lost 8 bases, V lost 3 bases, and 6 bases had no gene match. The CDR3 covers 14 residues. The CDR3 nucleotides read TGTGCCAGCAGCTTCGCGGGGGGTTTGGATGAGCAGTTCTTC. Translated: CASSFAGGLDEQFF. The variable domain in full, completed from reference TRBV7-2 and TRBJ2-1, reads GAGVSQSPSNKVTEKGKDVELRCDPISGHTALYWYRQSLGQGLEFLIYFQGNSAPDKSGLPSDRFSAERTGGSVSTLTIQRTQQEDSAVYLCASSFAGGLDEQFFGPGTRLTVL.

In its sample, this clonotype was seen many times. The V gene is TRBV11-2, the J gene TRBJ2-7; D is unresolved. Deletions cut 3 bases from V and 2 bases from J, with 5 bases between. Germline V lookup: CDR1 SGHAT, CDR2 FQNNGV. The CDR3 length is 12 residues. As DNA, the CDR3 is TGTGCCAGCAGCTTCGTTCCCTACGAGCAGTACTTC. This gives the protein CASSFVPYEQYF.

This clonotype showed up many times. V is TRBV11-2 and J is TRBJ2-3; the match to TRBD1 covers 8 bases. Germline lookup yields CDR1 SGHAT and CDR2 FQNNGV. The CDR3 has 14 residues. V lost 7 bases, J lost 6 bases, and 9 bases stayed unmatched. Here the CDR3 DNA reads TGTGCCAGCATTGGACAGGGTGGGACGGATACGCAGTATTTT. This encodes CASIGQGGTDTQYF.

This clonotype turned up a few times. The chain couples TRBV7-9 to TRBJ2-7, with TRBD2 matching 7 bases. The CDR3 runs 15 residues. CDR1 and CDR2 from the germline V gene are SEHNR and FQNEAQ (reference sequence). V lost 5 bases to trimming and J lost 3 bases; unmatched junction nucleotides: 10. The CDR3 DNA reads as TGTGCCAGCAGCCTCGGCGGGGGACTAAGCTACGAGCAGTACTTC. Its protein product is CASSLGGGLSYEQYF. Combining the CDR3 with reference TRBV7-9 and TRBJ2-7 gives the whole variable domain DTGVSQNPRHKITKRGQNVTFRCDPISEHNRLYWYRQTLGQGPEFLTYFQNEAQLEKSRLLSDRFSAERPKGSFSTLEIQRTEQGDSAMYLCASSLGGGLSYEQYFGPGTRLTVT.